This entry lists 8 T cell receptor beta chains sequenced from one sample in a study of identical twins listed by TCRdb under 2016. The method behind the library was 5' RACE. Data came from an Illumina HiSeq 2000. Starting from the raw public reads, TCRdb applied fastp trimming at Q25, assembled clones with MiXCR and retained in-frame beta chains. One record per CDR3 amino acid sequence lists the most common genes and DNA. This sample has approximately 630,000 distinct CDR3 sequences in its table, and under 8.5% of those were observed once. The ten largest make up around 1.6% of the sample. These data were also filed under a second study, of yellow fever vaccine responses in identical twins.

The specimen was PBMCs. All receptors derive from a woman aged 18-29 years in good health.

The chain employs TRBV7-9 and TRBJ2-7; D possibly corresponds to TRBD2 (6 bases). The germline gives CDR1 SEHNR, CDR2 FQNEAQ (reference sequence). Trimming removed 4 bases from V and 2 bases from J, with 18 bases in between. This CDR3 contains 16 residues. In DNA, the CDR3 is TGTGCCAGCAGCTCCCCGGTCCCGGGACTGCCCTACGAGCAGTACGTC. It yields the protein CASSSPVPGLPYEQYV.

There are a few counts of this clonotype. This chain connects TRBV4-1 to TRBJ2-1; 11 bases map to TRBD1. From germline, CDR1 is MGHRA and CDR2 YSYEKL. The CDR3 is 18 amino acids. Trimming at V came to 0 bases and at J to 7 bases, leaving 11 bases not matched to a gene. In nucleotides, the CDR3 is TGCGCCAGCAGCCAAGATTATTACGGGACAGGGGGAGGGAATGAGCAGTTCTTC. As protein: CASSQDYYGTGGGNEQFF.

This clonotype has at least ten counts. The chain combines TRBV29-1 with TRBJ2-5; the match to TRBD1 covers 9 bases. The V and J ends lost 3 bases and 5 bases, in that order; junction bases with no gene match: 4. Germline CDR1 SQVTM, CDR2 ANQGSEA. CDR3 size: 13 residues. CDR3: CSVETGGRETQYF. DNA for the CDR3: TGCAGCGTTGAGACAGGGGGTAGGGAGACCCAGTACTTC.

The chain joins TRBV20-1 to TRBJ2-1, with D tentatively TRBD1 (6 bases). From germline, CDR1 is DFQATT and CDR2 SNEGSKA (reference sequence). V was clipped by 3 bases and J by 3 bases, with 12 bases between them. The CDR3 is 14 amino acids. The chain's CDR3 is CSASTGTFYNEQFF. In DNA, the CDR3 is TGCAGTGCTAGTACCGGGACATTCTACAATGAGCAGTTCTTC.

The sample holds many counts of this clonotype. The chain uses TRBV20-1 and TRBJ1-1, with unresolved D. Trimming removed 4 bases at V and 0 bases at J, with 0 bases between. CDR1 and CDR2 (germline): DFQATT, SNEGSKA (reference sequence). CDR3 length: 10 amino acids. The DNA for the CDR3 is TGCAGTGCTATGAACACTGAAGCTTTCTTT. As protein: CSAMNTEAFF.

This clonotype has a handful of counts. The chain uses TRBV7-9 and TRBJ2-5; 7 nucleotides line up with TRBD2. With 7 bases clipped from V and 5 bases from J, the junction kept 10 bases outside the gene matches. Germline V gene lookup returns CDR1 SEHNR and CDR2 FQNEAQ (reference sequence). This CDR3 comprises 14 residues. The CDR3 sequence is CASTGTTFRETQYF. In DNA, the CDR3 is TGTGCCAGCACCGGGACTACTTTCAGGGAGACCCAGTACTTC.

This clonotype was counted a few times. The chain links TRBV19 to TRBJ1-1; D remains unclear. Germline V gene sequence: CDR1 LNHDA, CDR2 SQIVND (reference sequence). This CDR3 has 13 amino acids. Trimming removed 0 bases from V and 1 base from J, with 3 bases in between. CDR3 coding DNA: TGTGCCAGTAGTATAGAATGGAACACTGAAGCTTTCTTT. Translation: CASSIEWNTEAFF.

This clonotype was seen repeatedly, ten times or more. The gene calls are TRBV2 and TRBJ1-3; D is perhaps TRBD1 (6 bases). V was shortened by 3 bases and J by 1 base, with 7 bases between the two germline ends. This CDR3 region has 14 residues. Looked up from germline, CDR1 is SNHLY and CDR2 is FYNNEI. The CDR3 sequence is CASSDQGSGNTIYF. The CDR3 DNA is TGTGCCAGCAGTGACCAGGGGTCTGGAAACACCATATATTTT.